The 10 T cell receptor beta chains below come from one sample, sequenced in a study of CD8+CD57+ T cells in acquired aplastic anemia. Genomic DNA was employed as the template in profiling TCR beta VDJ and CDR3. TCRdb passed the reads through MiXCR, listing each CDR3 protein once. The sample lists roughly 200,000 distinct CDR3 sequences, approximately 60% occurring once. Sequencing was performed on sorted CD4+, CD8+, or CD8+CD57+ T cells (not recorded which) from PBMCs. Receptor source: a human donor in good health.

This chain connects TRBV6-5 to TRBJ1-4; possible D gene TRBD1, 5 bases. Germline V gene data show CDR1 as MNHEY and CDR2 as SVGAGI. The V end was cut by 7 bases, the J end by 0 bases, with 18 bases between. The CDR3 spans 17 residues. The CDR3 region is CASKDIQSESTNEKLFF. DNA of the CDR3: TGTGCCAGCAAGGACATACAATCCGAGTCAACTAATGAAAAACTGTTTTTT.

There are many counts of this clonotype. The V and J genes are TRBV13 and TRBJ1-1; 9 bases align to TRBD1. The junction had 1 base not matched to a gene; V was cut back by 3 bases and J by 5 bases. The CDR3 consists of 13 residues. The germline V gene encodes CDR1 PRHDT and CDR2 FYEKMQ (reference sequence). CDR3 sequence (DNA): TGTGCCAGCAGCTTCGGGACAGGGACTGAAGCTTTCTTT. This sequence encodes CASSFGTGTEAFF.

This clonotype was found a few times. The chain carries TRBV25-1 and TRBJ1-2, with a tentative D call TRBD1 (5 bases). The CDR3 totals 13 residues. Germline assignment: CDR1 MGHDK and CDR2 SYGVNS. V dropped 2 bases and J dropped 8 bases, with 12 bases sitting between them. CDR3 loop: CASSERVGAGYTF. The CDR3 DNA reads TGTGCCAGCAGTGAAAGGGTCGGGGCCGGCTACACCTTC.

The chain uses TRBV20-1 and TRBJ1-1; a weak D match, TRBD1 (5 bases). With 3 bases removed from V and 4 bases from J, the gap between germline ends came to 12 bases. This CDR3 region has 13 residues. From germline, CDR1 is DFQATT and CDR2 SNEGSKA (reference sequence). The CDR3 bases are TGCAGTGCTAGCCAGGGAACAACCACTGAAGCTTTCTTT. Amino acids: CSASQGTTTEAFF.

This clonotype was seen a few times. This sequence joins TRBV5-8 and TRBJ1-1, with a weak D call TRBD1 (5 bases). Deletions cut 4 bases from V and 1 base from J, with 11 bases between. The CDR3 has 14 residues. Germline CDR1 reads SGHTS; CDR2 reads YDEGEE. As DNA, the CDR3 is TGTGCCAGCAGCCGAGATGGACAGAACACTGAAGCTTTCTTT. The encoded protein is CASSRDGQNTEAFF. The full variable domain, with the rest looked up from reference TRBV5-8 and TRBJ1-1, is EAGVTQSPTHLIKTRGQQATLRCSPISGHTSVYWYQQALGLGLQFLLWYDEGEERNRGNFPPRFSGRQFPNYSSELNVNALELEDSALYLCASSRDGQNTEAFFGQGTRLTVV.

This chain connects TRBV7-9 to TRBJ1-1; the match to TRBD1 covers 7 bases. Losses at the gene ends were 2 bases for V and 7 bases for J; bases not matched to a gene: 10. Germline assignment: CDR1 SEHNR and CDR2 FQNEAQ (reference sequence). The CDR3 is 15 amino acids. CDR3 region: CASSLFPTGEGEAFF. CDR3 bases: TGTGCCAGCAGCTTATTCCCCACAGGGGAGGGTGAAGCTTTCTTT. The whole variable domain, filled in from reference TRBV7-9 and TRBJ1-1, reads DTGVSQNPRHKITKRGQNVTFRCDPISEHNRLYWYRQTLGQGPEFLTYFQNEAQLEKSRLLSDRFSAERPKGSFSTLEIQRTEQGDSAMYLCASSLFPTGEGEAFFGQGTRLTVV.

CDR3 in amino acids: CASSFTVWGTDTQYF. As DNA, the CDR3 is TGTGCCAGCAGCTTTACAGTCTGGGGCACAGATACGCAGTATTTT. The V call is TRBV7-9, the J call TRBJ2-3; no clear D. The CDR3 sequence is 15 residues long. Trimming pared 3 bases from V and 1 base from J, leaving 11 bases between. Germline-derived CDR1 and CDR2 are SEHNR and FQNEAQ (reference sequence).

This clonotype was found once. V and J are TRBV20-1 and TRBJ2-7; the D is unclear. Germline V gene sequence: CDR1 DFQATT, CDR2 SNEGSKA (reference sequence). The CDR3 length is 12 residues. Trimming shortened V by 1 base and J by 7 bases, and 11 bases separated the two germline ends. The CDR3 DNA follows: TGCAGTGCTAGAGTCCTCACTTGGGAGCAGTACTTC. This gives the protein CSARVLTWEQYF.

This clonotype was counted once. V and J are TRBV7-9 and TRBJ2-7; D is unclear. Germline V gene lookup returns CDR1 SEHNR and CDR2 FQNEAQ (reference sequence). The CDR3 has 10 amino acids. Trimming removed 5 bases from V and 5 bases from J, with 4 bases in between. CDR3 region: CASSHDEQYF. The CDR3 bases are TGTGCCAGCAGCCACGACGAGCAGTACTTC. Complete variable domain (other parts from reference TRBV7-9 and TRBJ2-7): DTGVSQNPRHKITKRGQNVTFRCDPISEHNRLYWYRQTLGQGPEFLTYFQNEAQLEKSRLLSDRFSAERPKGSFSTLEIQRTEQGDSAMYLCASSHDEQYFGPGTRLTVT.

Comment on this clonotype: This may be a read error, as it is one base from a much larger clone. This rearrangement joins TRBV7-2 to TRBJ2-3; tentatively, D is TRBD2 (7 bases). This CDR3 has 14 residues. Germline V CDR1 and CDR2: SGHTA, FQGNSA. Trimming took off 4 bases at V and 6 bases at J, with 14 bases between the two ends. The CDR3: CASSSLRGADTQYF. The CDR3 nucleotides are TGTGCCAGCAGCTCCCTCCGGGGGGCGGATACGCAGTATTTT.